A single sample gave rise to the 8 T cell receptor beta chains below, sequenced in a study of T cells in Graves' hyperthyroidism and ophthalmopathy. RNA transcripts were the template for amplifying TCR beta CDR3 regions. With the HTBI primer set, the TCR CDR3 went through a first round of RT-PCR. Each CDR3 protein gets one entry after TCRdb re-called the multiplex PCR reads with MiXCR. The sample has hundreds of thousands of distinct CDR3 sequences; around a quarter are singletons. Sequenced sample: blood. Receptors originate from a man aged 35-49 years with Graves' hyperthyroidism that later progressed to Graves' ophthalmopathy.

Ten or more counts support this clonotype. Being one base from a much bigger clone, this may be a read error. This sequence joins TRBV12-3 or TRBV12-4 and TRBJ1-1; 7 positions match TRBD1. The CDR3 length is 14 residues. The CDR3 reads CAGSQRQGSTEAFF. In DNA, the CDR3 is TGTGCCGGCAGCCAAAGACAGGGCTCCACTGAAGCTTTCTTT.

This clonotype was seen repeatedly, ten times or more. The V call is TRBV11-1, the J call TRBJ2-3, with D hard to call. CDR1 and CDR2 (germline): SGHAT, FQDESV (reference sequence). The CDR3 extends over 14 amino acids. The V end was cut by 4 bases, the J end by 2 bases, with 10 bases between. CDR3 region: CASSSMVYTDTQYF. CDR3 in DNA: TGTGCCAGCAGCTCCATGGTGTACACAGATACGCAGTATTTT.

This clonotype was observed many times. The chain has TRBV25-1 and TRBJ2-2; 8 bases match TRBD1. V was clipped by 10 bases and J by 6 bases; unmatched bases: 4. The CDR3 totals 12 residues. Germline V gene sequence: CDR1 MGHDK, CDR2 SYGVNS. The CDR3 DNA follows: TGTGCCACCTCAGGGGGCCCCGGGGAGCTGTTTTTT. Amino acids: CATSGGPGELFF.

This clonotype has at least ten counts. This chain connects TRBV19 to TRBJ2-7; D is perhaps TRBD1 (6 bases). CDR3 length: 16 amino acids. V was shortened by 3 bases and J by 0 bases, with 15 bases between the two germline ends. CDR1 is LNHDA and CDR2 is SQIVND in the germline V gene (reference sequence). The CDR3 protein is CASSILWDTDSYEQYF. DNA for the CDR3: TGTGCCAGTAGTATTTTGTGGGACACCGACTCCTACGAGCAGTACTTC.

This clonotype was detected many times. CDR3 protein: CASSLNGPLGSPGHYEQYF. CDR3 DNA: TGTGCCAGCAGTTTAAATGGCCCGCTCGGCAGTCCAGGACACTACGAGCAGTACTTC. This chain uses TRBV12-3 or TRBV12-4 with TRBJ2-7, with a weak D call TRBD1 (5 bases). V was trimmed by 2 bases and J by 3 bases, leaving 26 bases between them. The CDR3 totals 19 residues.

The chain combines TRBV6-5 with TRBJ1-4; 7 nucleotides line up with TRBD1. After removal of 0 bases from V and 5 bases from J, the junction contained 6 bases not matched to a gene. The CDR3 totals 16 residues. Per the germline V gene, CDR1 is MNHEY and CDR2 is SVGAGI. The CDR3 loop is CASSYSFGTANEKLFF. The CDR3 DNA reads TGTGCCAGCAGTTACTCGTTCGGGACAGCCAATGAAAAACTGTTTTTT.

This clonotype has ten or more counts. This rearrangement joins TRBV28 to TRBJ2-5; D is tentatively TRBD1 or TRBD2 (6 bases each). This CDR3 contains 16 residues. Trimming shortened V by 2 bases and J by 3 bases, and 16 bases separated the two germline ends. Looked up from germline, CDR1 is MDHEN and CDR2 is SYDVKM. The CDR3 reads CASSLASGAKKETQYF. The DNA of the CDR3 is TGTGCCAGCAGTTTAGCATCGGGGGCTAAAAAAGAGACCCAGTACTTC.

This chain uses TRBV4-2 with TRBJ2-5; 7 bases agree with TRBD2. J gave up 0 bases and V 0 bases, and 4 bases lay outside the gene matches. There are 16 residues in the CDR3. Germline V gives CDR1 LGHNA, CDR2 YNFKEQ. In nucleotides, the CDR3 is TGTGCCAGCAGCCAAGATCCTAGCGGCGACCAAGAGACCCAGTACTTC. It encodes CASSQDPSGDQETQYF.